Listed below are T cell receptor beta chains from one sample, sequenced in a study of cytomegalovirus exposure and HLA in healthy donors. Produced via immunoSEQ multiplex PCR; TCRdb's table is partial and in-frame only. In the table there are some 200,000 clones, roughly 87% of which are singletons. The sample was PBMCs. These receptors were taken from a man aged 50 or older in good health and CMV-seronegative. CDR3s include the opening cysteine and the closing phenylalanine or tryptophan. The D gene is left open where the match is weak. Clone size is given for some rows only: seen once, a few or many times, or a class if the clone is expanded.

clone size: -
V gene: TRBV9
D gene: -
J gene: TRBJ2-5
CDR3 protein: CASSVAPSGLWGARQETQYF
CDR3 DNA: TGTGCCAGCAGCGTAGCTCCTAGCGGTTTATGGGGGGCACGTCAAGAGACCCAGTACTTC

clone size: once
V gene: TRBV7-6
D gene: -
J gene: TRBJ2-5
CDR3 protein: CASSPWRETQYF
CDR3 DNA: TGTGCCAGCAGCCCATGGAGGGAGACCCAGTACTTC

clone size: -
V gene: TRBV7-8
D gene: TRBD1
J gene: TRBJ2-3
CDR3 protein: CASSPRTGGADTQYF
CDR3 DNA: TGTGCCAGCAGTCCAAGGACAGGGGGAGCAGATACGCAGTATTTT

clone size: -
V gene: TRBV7-2
D gene: TRBD1
J gene: TRBJ1-1
CDR3 protein: CASNPNRGAEAFF
CDR3 DNA: TGTGCCAGCAACCCTAACAGGGGAGCTGAAGCTTTCTTT

clone size: -
V gene: TRBV28
D gene: TRBD2
J gene: TRBJ2-1
CDR3 protein: CASSGGFVGGGYNEQFF
CDR3 DNA: TGTGCCAGCAGTGGAGGATTTGTGGGCGGGGGGTACAATGAGCAGTTCTTC

clone size: -
V gene: TRBV25-1
D gene: TRBD1
J gene: TRBJ2-7
CDR3 protein: CASSRDRGSEQYF
CDR3 DNA: TGTGCCAGCAGCCGGGACAGGGGGAGCGAGCAGTACTTC

clone size: -
V gene: TRBV6-1
D gene: -
J gene: TRBJ1-1
CDR3 protein: CASLTALNTEAFF
CDR3 DNA: TGTGCCAGCCTGACAGCTTTGAACACTGAAGCTTTCTTT

clone size: once
V gene: TRBV11-2
D gene: TRBD1
J gene: TRBJ2-3
CDR3 protein: CASSPWTGLRTDTQYF
CDR3 DNA: TGTGCCAGCAGCCCCTGGACAGGACTTCGCACAGATACGCAGTATTTT

clone size: few
V gene: TRBV11-1
D gene: -
J gene: TRBJ1-2
CDR3 protein: CASSPDTTNYGYTF
CDR3 DNA: TGTGCCAGCAGCCCGGACACGACTAACTATGGCTACACCTTC

clone size: -
V gene: TRBV4-1
D gene: -
J gene: TRBJ2-2
CDR3 protein: CASSQFHRAAGELFF
CDR3 DNA: TGCGCCAGCAGCCAATTCCACAGGGCTGCCGGGGAGCTGTTTTTT

clone size: -
V gene: TRBV10-3
D gene: -
J gene: TRBJ2-3
CDR3 protein: CAISDGSGGTDTQYF
CDR3 DNA: TGTGCCATCAGTGACGGGTCGGGGGGCACAGATACGCAGTATTTT

clone size: -
V gene: TRBV5-1
D gene: TRBD1
J gene: TRBJ1-3
CDR3 protein: CASSVGPTGVGNTIYF
CDR3 DNA: TGCGCCAGCAGCGTTGGGCCCACAGGGGTAGGAAACACCATATATTTT

clone size: -
V gene: TRBV15
D gene: TRBD1
J gene: TRBJ2-3
CDR3 protein: CATSRRQGGTDTQYF
CDR3 DNA: TGTGCCACCAGCCGGCGACAGGGTGGGACAGATACGCAGTATTTT

clone size: -
V gene: TRBV5-1
D gene: TRBD2
J gene: TRBJ2-3
CDR3 protein: CASSLALAGGRSTDTQYF
CDR3 DNA: TGCGCCAGCAGCTTGGCGCTAGCGGGGGGCAGGAGCACAGATACGCAGTATTTT

clone size: -
V gene: TRBV7-2
D gene: -
J gene: TRBJ1-2
CDR3 protein: CASSYPRGLIYGYTF
CDR3 DNA: TGTGCCAGCAGCTACCCCAGGGGACTAATATATGGCTACACCTTC